These 21 T cell receptor beta chains originate from one sample sequenced in a study of T cell changes during pregnancy in multiple sclerosis. Assay: immunoSEQ multiplex PCR; the TCRdb copy retains only in-frame clones and omits some. Altogether some 39,000 clones are present, approximately 90% being singletons, with the ten largest covering around 0.39%. The specimen comprised CD4+ T cells from peripheral blood mononuclear cells, sampled in the third trimester of pregnancy. Receptors were obtained from a female donor in good health, enrolled as a control in a pregnancy study.

The chain is built from TRBV7-9 and TRBJ2-7; D is perhaps TRBD1 (5 bases). The CDR3 contains 13 residues. Trimming removed 3 bases at V and 4 bases at J, with 10 bases between. The germline gives CDR1 SEHNR, CDR2 FQNEAQ (reference sequence). In DNA, the CDR3 is TGTGCCAGCAGCTTTAGGCAGGGATACGAGCAGTACTTC. Its protein product is CASSFRQGYEQYF. Using reference TRBV7-9 and TRBJ2-7 for the parts outside the CDR3, the full variable domain is DTGVSQNPRHKITKRGQNVTFRCDPISEHNRLYWYRQTLGQGPEFLTYFQNEAQLEKSRLLSDRFSAERPKGSFSTLEIQRTEQGDSAMYLCASSFRQGYEQYFGPGTRLTVT.

J is TRBJ2-2 and V is TRBV5-1, with 11 bases matching TRBD1. V was pared by 3 bases and J by 6 bases, with 13 bases of the junction left unmatched. From germline, CDR1 is SGHRS and CDR2 YFSETQ. This CDR3 region has 18 residues. The CDR3 loop is CASSSGGLGQGVPGELFF. The CDR3 coding sequence is TGCGCCAGCAGCTCTGGCGGTTTGGGACAGGGGGTCCCCGGGGAGCTGTTTTTT.

This chain joins TRBV2 and TRBJ2-1; TRBD2 matches 12 bases. The CDR3 has 16 amino acids. Looked up from germline, CDR1 is SNHLY and CDR2 is FYNNEI. The V segment lost 3 bases and the J segment 8 bases; nucleotides outside the gene matches: 8. The CDR3 DNA reads TGTGCCAGCAGTGACGCCCTAGCGGGAGGGCTCGATGAGCAGTTCTTC. Translation gives CASSDALAGGLDEQFF. Drawing the rest from reference TRBV2 and TRBJ2-1, the complete variable domain is EPEVTQTPSHQVTQMGQEVILRCVPISNHLYFYWYRQILGQKVEFLVSFYNNEISEKSEIFDDQFSVERPDGSNFTLKIRSTKLEDSAMYFCASSDALAGGLDEQFFGPGTRLTVL.

This clone has only a few counts. V usage is TRBV6-1 and J usage is TRBJ1-2; 7 bases fit TRBD1. Germline loops: CDR1 MNHNS, CDR2 SASEGT. This CDR3 is built from 15 residues. J gave up 5 bases and V 4 bases, and 10 bases lay outside the gene matches. The CDR3 bases are TGTGCCAGCAGTGTACAGGGGCAGATGACTTATGGCTACACCTTC. It encodes CASSVQGQMTYGYTF.

The V and J genes are TRBV7-2 and TRBJ2-3, with no clear D. Germline V gene data show CDR1 as SGHTA and CDR2 as FQGNSA. Trimming removed 1 base at V and 1 base at J, with 9 bases between. CDR3 length: 15 residues. CDR3 sequence: CASSLEGLGTDTQYF. CDR3 DNA sequence: TGTGCCAGCAGCTTAGAAGGTCTAGGCACAGATACGCAGTATTTT.

The chain carries TRBV4-1 and TRBJ2-2; D gene uncertain. With 5 bases removed from V and 5 bases from J, the gap between germline ends came to 15 bases. This CDR3 has 15 residues. CDR1 and CDR2 from the germline V gene are MGHRA and YSYEKL. CDR3 sequence (DNA): TGCGCCAGCAGCTACACGAGGTCTATGACCGGGGAGCTGTTTTTT. Its translation is CASSYTRSMTGELFF.

This clone appeared once. This chain joins TRBV7-8 and TRBJ2-5, with TRBD1 matching 10 bases. Germline V CDR1 and CDR2: SGHVS, FQNEAQ. The CDR3 is made up of 15 amino acids. The ends lost 8 bases at V and 5 bases at J; junction bases unmatched: 11. The CDR3 sequence: CASVRTGGFGETQYF. CDR3 bases: TGTGCCAGCGTAAGGACAGGGGGGTTTGGCGAGACCCAGTACTTC.

The chain is built from TRBV5-4 and TRBJ2-7; D possibly corresponds to TRBD1 (6 bases). The germline gives CDR1 SGHNT, CDR2 YYREEE (reference sequence). This CDR3 is 15 amino acids long. The ends were cut back, 4 bases at V and 4 bases at J, with 18 bases in the middle. The CDR3 DNA follows: TGTGCCAGCAGCCGAGTTCCAGGGGTGGGTTACGAGCAGTACTTC. The encoded protein is CASSRVPGVGYEQYF.

The V gene is TRBV27, the J gene TRBJ1-1, with D tentatively TRBD1 (5 bases). Trimming removed 5 bases at V and 3 bases at J, with 19 bases between. Germline V gene sequence: CDR1 MNHEY, CDR2 SMNVEV (reference sequence). The CDR3 extends over 16 amino acids. The CDR3: CASSTLGWGVDTEAFF. In DNA, the CDR3 is TGTGCCAGCAGTACGCTCGGGTGGGGGGTGGACACTGAAGCTTTCTTT.

This chain joins TRBV18 and TRBJ2-7; TRBD1 matches at 9 bases. Per germline, CDR1 KGHSH and CDR2 LQKENI. V dropped 3 bases and J dropped 7; count of bases not matched to a gene: 7. This CDR3 contains 14 residues. The CDR3 region is CASSPDRGPWEQYF. CDR3 in DNA: TGTGCCAGCTCACCGGACAGGGGTCCATGGGAGCAGTACTTC.

This rearrangement joins TRBV4-1 to TRBJ2-3; D might be TRBD2 (5 bases). V was clipped by 4 bases and J by 3 bases, with 11 bases between them. This CDR3 has 14 residues. The V gene's germline CDR1 is MGHRA and CDR2 YSYEKL. The CDR3, as DNA: TGCGCCAGCAGCCCCACACTAGTTACAGATACGCAGTATTTT. This translates into CASSPTLVTDTQYF.

This chain links TRBV7-9 with TRBJ1-1, with TRBD1 identical over 7 bases. The CDR3 spans 12 residues. V trimming: 11 bases; J trimming: 5 bases; junction bases outside the gene matches: 8. Germline assignment: CDR1 SEHNR and CDR2 FQNEAQ (reference sequence). The CDR3 spells CAGGQVSTEAFF. Written as DNA, the CDR3 is TGTGCCGGTGGACAGGTTAGTACTGAAGCTTTCTTT.

This clone was counted a single time. The genes are TRBV7-6 and TRBJ2-1; 7 bases agree with TRBD2. Germline CDR1 is SGHVS and CDR2 is FNYEAQ. Trimming removed 5 bases from V and 0 bases from J; junction bases left unmatched: 7. This CDR3 contains 16 residues. The CDR3 protein is CASSPLAADSYNEQFF. CDR3 DNA sequence: TGTGCCAGCAGCCCGCTAGCGGCGGACTCCTACAATGAGCAGTTCTTC. The variable domain in full, completed from reference TRBV7-6 and TRBJ2-1, reads GAGVSQSPRYKVTKRGQDVALRCDPISGHVSLYWYRQALGQGPEFLTYFNYEAQQDKSGLPNDRFSAERPEGSISTLTIQRTEQRDSAMYRCASSPLAADSYNEQFFGPGTRLTVL.

This chain connects TRBV2 to TRBJ1-2; D remains unclear. CDR3 length equals 12 residues. Deletions cut 6 bases from V and 6 bases from J, with 11 bases between. Germline V gene sequence: CDR1 SNHLY, CDR2 FYNNEI. The CDR3 spells CASRVRYDGYTF. In DNA, the CDR3 is TGTGCCAGCAGGGTGAGGTATGATGGCTACACCTTC.

A single count supports this clone. The chain employs TRBV7-9 and TRBJ2-2; the D gene is possibly TRBD1 (6 bases). Germline CDR1 and CDR2: SEHNR and FQNEAQ (reference sequence). V was shortened by 4 bases and J by 3 bases, with 12 bases between the two germline ends. The length of the CDR3 is 15 residues. The CDR3 coding sequence is TGTGCCAGCAGCTCAGAAACAGGGTACACCGGGGAGCTGTTTTTT. This gives the protein CASSSETGYTGELFF.

This chain links TRBV19 with TRBJ2-2; D is possibly TRBD2 (5 bases). The CDR3 extends over 15 amino acids. The germline gives CDR1 LNHDA, CDR2 SQIVND (reference sequence). Trimming cost V 5 bases and J 5 bases, with 15 bases left between them. The CDR3 region is CASSLRLGGTGELFF. CDR3 bases: TGTGCCAGTAGTTTGCGCCTGGGCGGGACCGGGGAGCTGTTTTTT. The variable domain in full, completed from reference TRBV19 and TRBJ2-2, reads DGGITQSPKYLFRKEGQNVTLSCEQNLNHDAMYWYRQDPGQGLRLIYYSQIVNDFQKGDIAEGYSVSREKKESFPLTVTSAQKNPTAFYLCASSLRLGGTGELFFGEGSRLTVL.

In its sample, this clone was seen a few times. The rearrangement joins TRBV6-1 to TRBJ1-1, with TRBD1 matching over 7 bases. In germline, CDR1 is MNHNS, CDR2 SASEGT. V shed 3 bases, J shed 5 bases, and the junction held 6 bases outside the gene matches. This CDR3 has 14 amino acids. Written as DNA, the CDR3 is TGTGCCAGCAGTGATAGACAGGGATCAACTGAAGCTTTCTTT. Amino acids: CASSDRQGSTEAFF.

This clone was observed once. This chain joins TRBV6-1 and TRBJ1-1, with TRBD1 as a possible D gene (6 bases). This CDR3 comprises 14 residues. CDR1 is MNHNS and CDR2 is SASEGT in the germline V gene. V was shortened by 6 bases and J by 1 base, with 12 bases between the two germline ends. The CDR3 region is CASRRDITNTEAFF. CDR3 nucleotides: TGTGCCAGCAGGAGGGACATAACGAACACTGAAGCTTTCTTT.

CDR3 DNA: TGTGCCATCAGAACCGGACAGGGGCTGGAGACCCAGTACTTC. Its translation: CAIRTGQGLETQYF. The genes are TRBV10-3 and TRBJ2-5, with TRBD1 identical over 9 bases. The CDR3 consists of 14 residues. The germline gives CDR1 ENHRY, CDR2 SYGVKD. The ends lost 6 bases at V and 5 bases at J; junction bases unmatched: 7.

The genes are TRBV19 and TRBJ1-2; possible D gene TRBD1, 6 bases. CDR1 and CDR2 (germline): LNHDA, SQIVND (reference sequence). The CDR3 spans 15 residues. V lost 5 bases, J lost 2 bases, and 15 bases lay in between. The CDR3 coding sequence is TGTGCCAGTAGTGCTCAAGAGACAGGAAACTATGGCTACACCTTC. It specifies CASSAQETGNYGYTF.

The chain recombines TRBV2 with TRBJ2-1; 13 bases line up with TRBD2. The CDR3 has 15 residues. Trimming took 5 bases from V and 5 from J; bases not matched to a gene: 3. Per germline, CDR1 SNHLY and CDR2 FYNNEI. The chain's CDR3 is CASSPTSGGNNEQFF. DNA of the CDR3: TGTGCCAGCAGTCCGACTAGCGGGGGGAACAATGAGCAGTTCTTC. Drawing the rest from reference TRBV2 and TRBJ2-1, the complete variable domain is EPEVTQTPSHQVTQMGQEVILRCVPISNHLYFYWYRQILGQKVEFLVSFYNNEISEKSEIFDDQFSVERPDGSNFTLKIRSTKLEDSAMYFCASSPTSGGNNEQFFGPGTRLTVL.